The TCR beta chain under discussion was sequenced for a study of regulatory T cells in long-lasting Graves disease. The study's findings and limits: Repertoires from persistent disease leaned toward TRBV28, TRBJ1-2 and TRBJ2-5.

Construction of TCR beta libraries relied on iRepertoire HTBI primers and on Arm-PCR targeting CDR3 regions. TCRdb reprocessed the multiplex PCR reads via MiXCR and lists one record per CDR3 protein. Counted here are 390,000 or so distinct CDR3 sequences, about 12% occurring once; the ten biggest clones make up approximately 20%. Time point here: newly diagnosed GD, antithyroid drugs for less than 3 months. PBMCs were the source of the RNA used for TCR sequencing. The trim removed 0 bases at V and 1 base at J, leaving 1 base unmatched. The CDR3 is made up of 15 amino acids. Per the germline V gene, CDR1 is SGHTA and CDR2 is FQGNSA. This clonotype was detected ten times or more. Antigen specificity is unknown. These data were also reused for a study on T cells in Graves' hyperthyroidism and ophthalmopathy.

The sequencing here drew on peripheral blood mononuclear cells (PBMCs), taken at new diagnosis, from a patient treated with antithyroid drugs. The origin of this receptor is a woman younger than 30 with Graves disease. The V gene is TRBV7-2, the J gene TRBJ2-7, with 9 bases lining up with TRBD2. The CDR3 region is CASSLALAGSYEQYF. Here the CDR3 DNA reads TGTGCCAGCAGCTTAGCTCTAGCGGGGTCCTACGAGCAGTACTTC. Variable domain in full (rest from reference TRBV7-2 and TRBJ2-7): GAGVSQSPSNKVTEKGKDVELRCDPISGHTALYWYRQSLGQGLEFLIYFQGNSAPDKSGLPSDRFSAERTGGSVSTLTIQRTQQEDSAVYLCASSLALAGSYEQYFGPGTRLTVT.